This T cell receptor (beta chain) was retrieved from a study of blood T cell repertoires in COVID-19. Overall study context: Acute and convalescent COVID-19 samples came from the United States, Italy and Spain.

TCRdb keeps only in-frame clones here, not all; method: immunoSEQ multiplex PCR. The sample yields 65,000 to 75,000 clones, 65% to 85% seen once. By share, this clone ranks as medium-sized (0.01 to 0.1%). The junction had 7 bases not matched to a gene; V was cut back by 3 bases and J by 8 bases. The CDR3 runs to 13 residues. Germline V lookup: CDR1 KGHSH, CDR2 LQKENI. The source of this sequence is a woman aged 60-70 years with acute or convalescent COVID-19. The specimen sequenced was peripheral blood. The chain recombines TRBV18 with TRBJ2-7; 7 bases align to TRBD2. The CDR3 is CASSPGGGNKQYF. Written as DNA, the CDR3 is TGTGCCAGCTCACCGGGGGGAGGGAACAAGCAGTACTTC.